This T cell receptor (beta chain) was obtained from a study of regulatory T cells in long-lasting Graves disease. Study as a whole: Antithyroid drugs had been given to newly diagnosed Graves' patients for under 3 months. Whole-study results and caveats: The study found persistent patients shared more public clonotypes (over 2,500) than new patients (about 990).

Stated time point: newly diagnosed GD, antithyroid drugs for less than 3 months. There was RNA extracted from PBMCs, and the TCR library was made from it. For TCR beta, libraries came from iRepertoire HTBI primers and Arm-PCR of CDR3 regions. Under the authors' procedure: Throughout the samples, researchers identified about 62 TRBV and about 15 TRBJ segments. A single record per CDR3 protein comes from TCRdb applying MiXCR to the multiplex PCR reads. Clone size and V and J calls follow TCRdb, not the original study. This table holds approximately 400,000 distinct CDR3 sequences, around 14% found once. This clonotype was counted ten times or more. Its antigen is as yet unknown. The CDR3 loop spans 13 amino acids. V shed 1 base and J shed 14 bases, with 12 bases lying between them. The same data also went into a second study, on T cells in Graves' hyperthyroidism and ophthalmopathy. That report notes: In blood, most of the thyroid clonotypes expanded above 0.001 were also present.

The origin of this receptor is a woman younger than 45 with Graves disease. The specimen was peripheral blood mononuclear cells (PBMCs), collected at new diagnosis, from a patient treated with antithyroid drugs. This chain connects TRBV12-3 or TRBV12-4 to TRBJ1-6, with D maybe TRBD1 (6 bases). The CDR3 loop is CASSLGRGISLHF. In DNA form, the CDR3 reads TGTGCCAGCAGTTTAGGCAGGGGTATATCCCTCCACTTT.